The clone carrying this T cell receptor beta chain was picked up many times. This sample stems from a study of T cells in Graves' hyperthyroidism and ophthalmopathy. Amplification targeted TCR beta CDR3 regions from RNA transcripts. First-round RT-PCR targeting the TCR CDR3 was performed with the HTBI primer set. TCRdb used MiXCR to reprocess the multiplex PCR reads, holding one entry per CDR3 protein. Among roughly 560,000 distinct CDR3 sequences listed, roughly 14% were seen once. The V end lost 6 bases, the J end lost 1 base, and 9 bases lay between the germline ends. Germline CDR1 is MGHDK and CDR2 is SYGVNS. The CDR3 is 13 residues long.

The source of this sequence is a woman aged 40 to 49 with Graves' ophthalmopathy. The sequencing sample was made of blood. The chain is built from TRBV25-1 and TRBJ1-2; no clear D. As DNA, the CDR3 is TGTGCCAGCAGCCTTGCACTTAACTATGGCTACACCTTC. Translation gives CASSLALNYGYTF.